Included here is one T cell receptor beta chain sequence, with context. This record belongs to a study of neurological immune-mediated disorders. The ends were cut back, 4 bases at V and 2 bases at J, with 14 bases in the middle. The CDR3 spans 16 residues. The germline V gene has CDR1 KGHSH and CDR2 LQKENI. A single record per CDR3 protein comes from TCRdb applying MiXCR to the 5' RACE reads. The sample yields fewer than 90,000 distinct CDR3 sequences, 10% seen once. This TCR was sampled from a man aged 35 to 55 in good health. J is TRBJ2-2 and V is TRBV18; no clear D. Sequences were obtained from PBMCs. This CDR3 is CASSLPTLSNTGELFF. Here the CDR3 DNA reads TGTGCCAGCTCACTTCCTACCCTATCCAACACCGGGGAGCTGTTTTTT.